One and the same sample provided the 26 T cell receptor beta chains below, sequenced in a study of T-cell memory formation after mild COVID-19. TCRdb re-called the 5' RACE reads through MiXCR, storing one row per CDR3 protein. The data show 200,000 to 250,000 distinct CDR3 sequences, around 10% seen once. The sequenced sample was PBMCs or a T cell subset sorted from them (not recorded which). The receptors shown here come from a man aged 18 to 30 who had mild COVID-19 (a few samples of this study predate the infection). Cell type and time point are not known.

This chain links TRBV7-9 with TRBJ2-7; TRBD1 agrees at 8 bases. In germline, CDR1 is SEHNR, CDR2 FQNEAQ (reference sequence). V dropped 1 base and J dropped 4; count of bases not matched to a gene: 6. The CDR3 covers 15 residues. The CDR3 spells CASSLGAGGAYEQYV. The CDR3 DNA reads TGTGCCAGCAGCTTAGGGGCAGGGGGCGCTTACGAGCAGTACGTC.

This clonotype was picked up a small number of times. The V gene is TRBV4-3, the J gene TRBJ1-3; 8 bases fit TRBD1. Germline loops: CDR1 LGHNA, CDR2 YSLEER. The CDR3 is 14 residues long. V shed 3 bases and J 2 bases; nucleotides not matched to a gene: 0. The CDR3, as DNA: TGCGCCAGCAGCCAGACAGGGGCTGGAAACACCATATATTTT. It codes for CASSQTGAGNTIYF.

The V call is TRBV23-1, the J call TRBJ2-5; D not resolved. TRBV23-1 qualifies as an ORF whose function is uncertain. V was trimmed by 0 bases and J by 4 bases, leaving 9 bases between them. This CDR3 comprises 14 residues. CDR3 residues: CASSQSRYPETQYF. The CDR3 coding sequence is TGCGCCAGCAGTCAATCTCGCTACCCAGAGACCCAGTACTTC.

The chain employs TRBV6-2 or TRBV6-3 and TRBJ2-1; unclear D gene. Germline loops: CDR1 MNHEY, CDR2 SVGEGT. Trimming removed 8 bases from V and 9 bases from J, with 17 bases in between. The CDR3 runs to 13 residues. The CDR3 coding sequence is TGTGCCAGCCTAACACATGGGGTCGGTGAGCAGTTCTTC. It yields the protein CASLTHGVGEQFF.

This clonotype occurred many times. V and J are TRBV5-1 and TRBJ1-3; 10 bases match TRBD1. The CDR3 extends over 16 amino acids. The V and J ends lost 4 bases and 0 bases, in that order; junction bases with no gene match: 4. CDR1 and CDR2 from the germline V gene are SGHRS and YFSETQ. For the CDR3, the DNA is TGCGCCAGCAGCCTGGACAGGGGGGACTCTGGAAACACCATATATTTT. This sequence encodes CASSLDRGDSGNTIYF.

This clonotype was observed a few times. The chain carries TRBV2 and TRBJ2-2; no clear D gene. V lost 4 bases, J lost 1 base, and 7 bases lay in between. Per the germline V gene, CDR1 is SNHLY and CDR2 is FYNNEI. This CDR3 has 14 residues. CDR3 residues: CASSALMNTGELFF. The DNA of the CDR3 is TGTGCCAGCAGTGCACTGATGAACACCGGGGAGCTGTTTTTT.

The V and J genes are TRBV7-2 and TRBJ2-5, with 13 positions matching TRBD2. The CDR3 covers 15 residues. The germline CDR1 and CDR2 sequences are SGHTA and FQGNSA. V lost 5 bases to trimming and J lost 7 bases; unmatched junction nucleotides: 7. The chain's CDR3 is CASSVTSGGGVTQYF. The CDR3, as DNA: TGTGCCAGCAGCGTAACTAGCGGGGGGGGCGTGACCCAGTACTTC.

This clonotype appeared a few times. The J gene is TRBJ2-5, the V gene TRBV20-1; 7 bases align to TRBD2. V dropped 5 bases and J dropped 0; count of bases not matched to a gene: 9. Germline-derived CDR1 and CDR2 are DFQATT and SNEGSKA (reference sequence). CDR3 length: 15 amino acids. The CDR3 here is CSAVPGGSYQETQYF. CDR3 bases: TGCAGTGCTGTCCCCGGGGGGTCGTACCAAGAGACCCAGTACTTC.

This clonotype has a handful of counts. The chain has TRBV7-2 and TRBJ2-5; D not resolved. Looked up from germline, CDR1 is SGHTA and CDR2 is FQGNSA. V lost 5 bases to trimming and J lost 1 base, with 8 bases between them. The CDR3 is made up of 13 amino acids. CDR3 in amino acids: CASSTGVQETQYF. CDR3 nucleotides: TGTGCCAGCAGCACGGGTGTCCAAGAGACCCAGTACTTC.

This clonotype was counted only a few times. V is TRBV28 and J is TRBJ2-1, with 7 bases matching TRBD1. With V trimmed by 5 bases and J by 9 bases, 10 bases remained unmatched. Germline V gives CDR1 MDHEN, CDR2 SYDVKM. This CDR3 has 14 residues. The DNA for the CDR3 is TGTGCCAGCAGTACAATAACAGGGGCTCGTGAGCAGTTCTTC. Translation gives CASSTITGAREQFF.

The rearrangement uses TRBV5-5 and TRBJ1-2; D remains ambiguous. Trimming stripped 0 bases from V and 7 bases from J, with 7 bases between. Germline V lookup: CDR1 SGHKS, CDR2 YYEKEE (reference sequence). The CDR3 spans 12 residues. The CDR3 reads CASSLGVAGYTF. The CDR3 bases are TGTGCCAGCAGCTTGGGGGTTGCTGGCTACACCTTC.

CDR3 amino acids: CAGGQNSNQPQHF. CDR3 sequence (DNA): TGTGCCGGGGGACAGAATAGCAATCAGCCCCAGCATTTT. The chain carries TRBV10-3 and TRBJ1-5; 7 bases fit TRBD1. V lost 11 bases and J lost 0; bases outside the gene matches: 4. The CDR3 covers 13 residues. The germline CDR1 and CDR2 sequences are ENHRY and SYGVKD.

This clonotype appeared many times. The V call is TRBV6-1, the J call TRBJ2-2, with TRBD1 matching over 7 bases. V dropped 10 bases and J dropped 2; count of bases not matched to a gene: 4. This CDR3 region has 13 residues. Per germline, CDR1 MNHNS and CDR2 SASEGT. The CDR3, as DNA: TGTGCCACCGGGACAGATAACACCGGGGAGCTGTTTTTT. Its protein is CATGTDNTGELFF.

This clonotype has just a few counts. A junction end diverges from the germline sequence, so it may reflect a read error. The CDR3: CSARDHGLF. DNA for the CDR3: TGCAGTGCTAGAGATCATGGCCTCTTC. This chain links TRBV20-1 with TRBJ1-2, with D hard to call. CDR3 size: 9 residues. In germline, CDR1 is DFQATT, CDR2 SNEGSKA (reference sequence).

Note on this clonotype: In this CDR3 the conserved last residue, phenylalanine or tryptophan, is missing, so a read error is likely. It is unclear where the CDR3 begins or ends on the DNA, so no DNA is shown, and the CDR3 is as TCRdb lists it. The rearrangement links TRBV7-9 to TRBJ1-1; TRBD1 is the table's D call and was not checked against the DNA. Germline V gene sequence: CDR1 SEHNR, CDR2 FQNEAQ (reference sequence). Both ends counted, the CDR3 spans 12 residues. CDR3 in amino acids: CASSRDRGPTKV.

This clonotype was picked up a small number of times. This chain connects TRBV3-1 to TRBJ2-7, with 8 positions matching TRBD1. The CDR3 contains 21 residues. J lost 6 bases, V lost 0 bases, and 25 bases had no gene match. Germline V gene data show CDR1 as LGHDT and CDR2 as YNNKEL (reference sequence). The CDR3 here is CASSQEGMGQGAGNRLLEQYF. The CDR3 DNA reads as TGTGCCAGCAGCCAAGAGGGGATGGGCCAGGGGGCCGGCAACCGCCTCCTCGAGCAGTACTTC.

V gene TRBV18 combines with J gene TRBJ2-1; 13 bases match TRBD2. Germline CDR1 and CDR2: KGHSH and LQKENI. The CDR3 runs 18 residues. Germline trimming cut 3 bases from V and 1 base from J; bases unmatched to any gene: 6. The CDR3 nucleotides are TGTGCCAGCTCACCGACTAGCGGGGGGCCTGGATCCTACAATGAGCAGTTCTTC. This gives the protein CASSPTSGGPGSYNEQFF.

CDR3 sequence (DNA): TGTGCCAGCAGCCGGGACAGACGCGAGCAGTACGTC. It translates to CASSRDRREQYV. The rearrangement uses TRBV2 and TRBJ2-7; 7 positions agree with TRBD1. J was trimmed by 6 bases and V by 6 bases; bases with no gene match: 5. CDR1 and CDR2 (germline): SNHLY, FYNNEI. This CDR3 has 12 residues.

The J gene is TRBJ2-7, the V gene TRBV19; a possible D gene is TRBD1 (6 bases). The V and J ends lost 5 bases and 0 bases respectively, with 20 bases between them. CDR1 LNHDA and CDR2 SQIVND come from the germline V gene (reference sequence). CDR3 length: 17 amino acids. CDR3 protein: CASSPPVGQGLSYEQYF. The CDR3 nucleotides are TGTGCCAGTAGTCCGCCAGTCGGGCAGGGGCTCTCCTACGAGCAGTACTTC.

The genes are TRBV2 and TRBJ2-3; a possible D gene is TRBD2 (6 bases). Looked up from germline, CDR1 is SNHLY and CDR2 is FYNNEI. V shed 11 bases and J shed 6 bases, with 30 bases lying between them. The CDR3 runs to 17 residues. The CDR3 here is CALRDLGGILSADTQYF. The CDR3 region has the DNA TGTGCCTTAAGGGACTTGGGGGGTATCTTGTCTGCGGATACGCAGTATTTT.

This clonotype has a handful of counts. The gene calls are TRBV10-3 and TRBJ1-1; 8 bases are a match to TRBD1. J gave up 4 bases and V 7 bases, and 5 bases lay outside the gene matches. CDR3 length equals 13 residues. Germline CDR1 and CDR2: ENHRY and SYGVKD. The CDR3 DNA sequence: TGTGCCATCAACCAGGGGGCAAGCACTGAAGCTTTCTTT. Protein product: CAINQGASTEAFF.

With respect to this clonotype: Being one base from a much bigger clone, this may be a read error. The V gene is TRBV12-3 or TRBV12-4, the J gene TRBJ2-5; 11 bases line up with TRBD2. The CDR3 spans 14 residues. CDR3 in amino acids: CASSLAGGEETKYF. The CDR3, as DNA: TGTGCCAGCAGCCTAGCGGGGGGAGAAGAGACCAAGTACTTC.

The J gene is TRBJ1-3, the V gene TRBV7-2; D is possibly TRBD1 (5 bases). V lost 1 base, J lost 4 bases, and 11 bases lay in between. Per germline, CDR1 SGHTA and CDR2 FQGNSA. CDR3 length: 15 residues. CDR3 in DNA: TGTGCCAGCAGCTTAGGGGGCGGAAACGGAAACACCATATATTTT. Its protein is CASSLGGGNGNTIYF.

Concerning this clonotype: Its ends do not fully match the called genes, so a read error is possible. This sequence joins TRBV7-7 and TRBJ2-1, with TRBD2 identical over 8 bases. The CDR3 spans 15 residues. Looked up from germline, CDR1 is SSHAT and CDR2 is FNYEAQ (reference sequence). The chain's CDR3 is CASSSGLVSYNEQFF. In DNA, the CDR3 is TGTGCTAGCAGCTCGGGACTAGTCTCCTACAATGAGCAGTTCTTC.

This clonotype was found a few times. The chain combines TRBV5-4 with TRBJ2-2; possibly TRBD1 for D (6 bases). The ends were cut back, 0 bases at V and 5 bases at J, with 11 bases in the middle. The germline V gene has CDR1 SGHNT and CDR2 YYREEE (reference sequence). The CDR3 contains 15 residues. CDR3 residues: CASSLGYRDTGELFF. Written as DNA, the CDR3 is TGTGCCAGCAGCTTGGGTTACAGGGATACCGGGGAGCTGTTTTTT.

The rearrangement uses TRBV20-1 and TRBJ1-5; D unclear. V was clipped by 6 bases and J by 0 bases, with 12 bases between them. The CDR3 has 14 amino acids. From germline, CDR1 is DFQATT and CDR2 SNEGSKA (reference sequence). CDR3: CSAVARTSNQPQHF. DNA for the CDR3: TGCAGTGCGGTAGCGAGGACTAGCAATCAGCCCCAGCATTTT.